This T cell receptor beta chain comes out of a study of T-cell memory formation after mild COVID-19. Study information: Clustering of TCRs was largely donor specific.

TCRdb reprocessed the 5' RACE reads with MiXCR, giving one entry per CDR3 protein. The data contain 350,000 to 450,000 distinct CDR3 sequences, around 14% of them singletons. At least ten counts were recorded for this clonotype. Its antigen remains unidentified. General study points: Cross-reactive memory appears to have joined, as suggested by some responding clones showing up in pre-infection memory. Of the contracting clones, CD4+ ones lay mainly in CM and EM, and CD8+ ones in EMRA. Clones that shrank (day 15 to 85) were balanced CD4/CD8, whereas later expanders leaned CD4+.

The sequence derives from a man aged 18-30 years who had mild COVID-19 (a few samples of this study predate the infection). Cell type and time point are not known. The sequenced sample was PBMCs or a T cell subset sorted from them (not recorded which).

In DNA, the CDR3 is TGTGCCAGCAGCGTAGCCCCGGGGGATTCACCCCTCCACTTT. It encodes CASSVAPGDSPLHF. The gene calls are TRBV9 and TRBJ1-6, with D maybe TRBD1 (5 bases). The CDR3 totals 14 residues. CDR1 is SGDLS, CDR2 YYNGEE, per germline. With 0 bases removed from V and 8 bases from J, the gap between germline ends came to 9 bases.